This T cell receptor (beta chain) came from a study of early T cells in non-severe SARS-CoV-2 infection. Study summary: Sequencing of unsorted whole blood was done on bulk RNA, leaving chains unpaired.

Attachment of unique molecular identifiers was made to individual cDNA molecules. TCRdb used MiXCR to reprocess the 5' RACE reads, holding one entry per CDR3 protein. The table has about 97,000 distinct CDR3 sequences, roughly 9.6% seen once. CDR1 is MDHEN and CDR2 is SYDVKM in the germline V gene. With V trimmed by 5 bases and J by 2 bases, 4 bases remained unmatched. The length of the CDR3 is 14 residues. Only a few counts were recorded for this clonotype. Its antigen is currently unknown. Study observations and caveats: Using VDJdb, the matching emphasized anti-spike CD8 responses while missing private and CD4 specificities.

The chain combines TRBV28 with TRBJ2-3; 7 bases match TRBD1. The sequence came from an adult who was a healthcare worker with PCR-confirmed SARS-CoV-2 infection or an uninfected control (not recorded which). The source material was whole blood, sampled at baseline. The CDR3 loop reads CASSGDRSTDTQYF. The CDR3 DNA follows: TGTGCCAGCAGTGGGGACAGATCCACAGATACGCAGTATTTT. Combining the CDR3 with reference TRBV28 and TRBJ2-3 gives the whole variable domain DVKVTQSSRYLVKRTGEKVFLECVQDMDHENMFWYRQDPGLGLRLIYFSYDVKMKEKGDIPEGYSVSREKKERFSLILESASTNQTSMYLCASSGDRSTDTQYFGPGTRLTVL.